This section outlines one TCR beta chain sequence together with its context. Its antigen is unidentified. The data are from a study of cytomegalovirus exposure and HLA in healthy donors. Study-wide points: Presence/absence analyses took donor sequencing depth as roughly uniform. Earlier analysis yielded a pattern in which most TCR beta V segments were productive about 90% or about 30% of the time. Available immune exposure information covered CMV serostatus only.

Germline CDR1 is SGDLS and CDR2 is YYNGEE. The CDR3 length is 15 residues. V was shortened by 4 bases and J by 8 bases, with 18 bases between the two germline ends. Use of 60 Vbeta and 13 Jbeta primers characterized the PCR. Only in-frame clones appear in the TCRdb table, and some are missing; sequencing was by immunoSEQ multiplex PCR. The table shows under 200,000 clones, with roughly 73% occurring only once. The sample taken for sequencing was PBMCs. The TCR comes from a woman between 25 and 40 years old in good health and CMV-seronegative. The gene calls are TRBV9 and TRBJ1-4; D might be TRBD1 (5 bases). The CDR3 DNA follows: TGTGCCAGCAGCTTGGAGGGGAACACGCGGGAAAAACTGTTTTTT. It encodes CASSLEGNTREKLFF.